This is a list of T cell receptor beta chains from one sample in a study of T cell changes during pregnancy in multiple sclerosis. Assay used: immunoSEQ multiplex PCR; TCRdb lists only in-frame clones, some missing. The sample records more than 35,000 clones, more than 90% being singletons. Sequencing was performed on CD8+ T cells from peripheral blood mononuclear cells, taken after pregnancy. These receptors all stem from a female donor with multiple sclerosis, enrolled in a pregnancy study. CDR3s include the opening cysteine and the closing phenylalanine or tryptophan. The D gene is left open where the match is weak.

CDR3 protein: CASSEILTVAEKLFF
J gene: TRBJ1-4
V gene: TRBV6-1
D gene: NA

CDR3 protein: CASSLGDTSNYGYTF
J gene: TRBJ1-2
V gene: TRBV5-1
D gene: NA

CDR3 protein: CAIRTGTSGYEQYF
J gene: TRBJ2-7
V gene: TRBV10-3
D gene: TRBD2

CDR3 protein: CASSLRQVNSPLHF
J gene: TRBJ1-6
V gene: TRBV7-8
D gene: NA

CDR3 protein: CASSFRGQVQPQHF
J gene: TRBJ1-5
V gene: TRBV27
D gene: TRBD1

CDR3 protein: CASSPGGTNTEAFF
J gene: TRBJ1-1
V gene: TRBV19
D gene: NA

CDR3 protein: CSAQGVETQYF
J gene: TRBJ2-5
V gene: TRBV20-1
D gene: NA

CDR3 protein: CASTPGTGHTDTQYF
J gene: TRBJ2-3
V gene: TRBV5-4
D gene: TRBD1

CDR3 protein: CASSLYRRGREKLFF
J gene: TRBJ1-4
V gene: TRBV7-9
D gene: TRBD1

CDR3 protein: CASSWELQDRELNTEAFF
J gene: TRBJ1-1
V gene: TRBV5-4
D gene: NA

CDR3 protein: CATRRTGTGEAPAEAFF
J gene: TRBJ1-1
V gene: TRBV15
D gene: TRBD1

CDR3 protein: CASRRGGLQETQYF
J gene: TRBJ2-5
V gene: TRBV7-9
D gene: TRBD2

CDR3 protein: CASSLMGAGEQYF
J gene: TRBJ2-7
V gene: TRBV5-6
D gene: NA

CDR3 protein: CASTVGSGYNEQFF
J gene: TRBJ2-1
V gene: TRBV7-8
D gene: NA

CDR3 protein: CASSLGWRELNNEQFF
J gene: TRBJ2-1
V gene: TRBV7-6
D gene: TRBD2

CDR3 protein: CASSILSGGGTEAFF
J gene: TRBJ1-1
V gene: TRBV19
D gene: NA

CDR3 protein: CASSDRRQKAFF
J gene: TRBJ1-1
V gene: TRBV13
D gene: NA

CDR3 protein: CATSRGAENQPQHF
J gene: TRBJ1-5
V gene: TRBV15
D gene: NA

CDR3 protein: CASSFRPSYGYTF
J gene: TRBJ1-2
V gene: TRBV27
D gene: NA

CDR3 protein: CSARAGSNTEAFF
J gene: TRBJ1-1
V gene: TRBV29-1
D gene: NA

CDR3 protein: CASSEIPTSLLETQYF
J gene: TRBJ2-5
V gene: TRBV10-1
D gene: NA

CDR3 protein: CASSQAAGEYNEQFF
J gene: TRBJ2-1
V gene: TRBV4-2
D gene: TRBD2

CDR3 protein: CASSIEGSEAFF
J gene: TRBJ1-1
V gene: TRBV19
D gene: NA

CDR3 protein: CASSLGGQNTEAFF
J gene: TRBJ1-1
V gene: TRBV5-1
D gene: NA

CDR3 protein: CASSGTSESYEQYF
J gene: TRBJ2-7
V gene: TRBV27
D gene: TRBD2

CDR3 protein: CAGEDRENEQYF
J gene: TRBJ2-7
V gene: TRBV2
D gene: TRBD1

CDR3 protein: CASSLTGLHNEQFF
J gene: TRBJ2-1
V gene: TRBV7-9
D gene: NA

CDR3 protein: CASSEGRLNTEAFF
J gene: TRBJ1-1
V gene: TRBV19
D gene: NA

CDR3 protein: CSALTGLYYGYTF
J gene: TRBJ1-2
V gene: TRBV29-1
D gene: TRBD1

CDR3 protein: CASSQFPIQDTMNTEAFF
J gene: TRBJ1-1
V gene: TRBV14
D gene: NA

CDR3 protein: CASSHRRSGNTIYF
J gene: TRBJ1-3
V gene: TRBV9
D gene: NA

CDR3 protein: CASSLSPGTGGEKLFF
J gene: TRBJ1-4
V gene: TRBV5-6
D gene: TRBD1

CDR3 protein: CASSGTGIFF
J gene: TRBJ1-1
V gene: TRBV30
D gene: TRBD1

CDR3 protein: CASSLPVFYEQYF
J gene: TRBJ2-7
V gene: TRBV11-2
D gene: NA

CDR3 protein: CASSEYGTAGPTDTQYF
J gene: TRBJ2-3
V gene: TRBV25-1
D gene: NA

CDR3 protein: CASSLLAQSSYNEQFF
J gene: TRBJ2-1
V gene: TRBV5-1
D gene: TRBD2

CDR3 protein: CASRDRSYGYTF
J gene: TRBJ1-2
V gene: TRBV2
D gene: NA

CDR3 protein: CASSQFSGGDTDTQYF
J gene: TRBJ2-3
V gene: TRBV4-2
D gene: TRBD2

CDR3 protein: CAWRLADYEQYF
J gene: TRBJ2-7
V gene: TRBV30
D gene: TRBD2

CDR3 protein: CASSISPTDYEQYF
J gene: TRBJ2-7
V gene: TRBV19
D gene: NA

CDR3 protein: CASSPRGGAHYGYTF
J gene: TRBJ1-2
V gene: TRBV7-9
D gene: NA

CDR3 protein: CASSQLTSGEDSRTDTQYF
J gene: TRBJ2-3
V gene: TRBV4-1
D gene: TRBD2

CDR3 protein: CASSFTSGGTSTDTQYF
J gene: TRBJ2-3
V gene: TRBV5-4
D gene: TRBD2

CDR3 protein: CASSPLQGMKTQYF
J gene: TRBJ2-5
V gene: TRBV7-8
D gene: NA

CDR3 protein: CASTYNLYGYTF
J gene: TRBJ1-2
V gene: TRBV5-5
D gene: NA

CDR3 protein: CASSSSTGEPLHF
J gene: TRBJ1-6
V gene: TRBV7-9
D gene: TRBD1

CDR3 protein: CASSSRTGSTDTQYF
J gene: TRBJ2-3
V gene: TRBV5-1
D gene: TRBD1

CDR3 protein: CASSQDALGQFYEQYF
J gene: TRBJ2-7
V gene: TRBV4-1
D gene: NA

CDR3 protein: CASSEEMMETQYF
J gene: TRBJ2-5
V gene: TRBV5-4
D gene: NA

CDR3 protein: CAWSIYRNTEAFF
J gene: TRBJ1-1
V gene: TRBV30
D gene: NA